This T cell receptor beta chain emerged from a study of T cell changes during pregnancy in multiple sclerosis. This clone came up a few times. The protocol was immunoSEQ multiplex PCR, while the TCRdb copy is restricted to in-frame clones and leaves out a portion. The sample records 65,000 to 90,000 clones, approximately 89% being singletons. The CDR3 is made up of 15 amino acids. Germline V gene data show CDR1 as SQVTM and CDR2 as ANQGSEA. Trimming left V 4 bases short and J 1 base short, with 16 bases between. This clonotype originated in a female donor with multiple sclerosis, enrolled in a pregnancy study. Sequencing was performed on peripheral blood, taken in the first trimester of pregnancy. V usage is TRBV29-1 and J usage is TRBJ1-1, with D possibly matching TRBD1 (6 bases). CDR3 protein: CSVAPRLTGNTEAFF. The DNA for the CDR3 is TGCAGCGTTGCACCGAGACTGACAGGGAACACTGAAGCTTTCTTT.